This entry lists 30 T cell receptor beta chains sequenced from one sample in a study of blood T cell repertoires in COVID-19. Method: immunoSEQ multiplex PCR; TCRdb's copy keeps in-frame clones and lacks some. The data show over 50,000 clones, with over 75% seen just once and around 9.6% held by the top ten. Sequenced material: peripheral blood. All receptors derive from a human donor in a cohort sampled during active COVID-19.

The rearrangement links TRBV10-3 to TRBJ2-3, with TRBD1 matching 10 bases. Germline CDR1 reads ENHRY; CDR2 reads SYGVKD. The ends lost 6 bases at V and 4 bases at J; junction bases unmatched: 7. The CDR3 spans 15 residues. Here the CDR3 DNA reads TGTGCCATCAGGGAGACCGGGACAGGGGCAGATACGCAGTATTTT. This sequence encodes CAIRETGTGADTQYF.

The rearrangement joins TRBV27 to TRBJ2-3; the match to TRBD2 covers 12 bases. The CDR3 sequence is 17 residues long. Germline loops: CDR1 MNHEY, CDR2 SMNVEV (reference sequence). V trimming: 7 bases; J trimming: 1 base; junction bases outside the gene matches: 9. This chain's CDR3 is CASTVSSSGGGTDTQYF. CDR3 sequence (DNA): TGTGCCAGCACCGTGTCCTCTAGCGGGGGGGGCACAGATACGCAGTATTTT.

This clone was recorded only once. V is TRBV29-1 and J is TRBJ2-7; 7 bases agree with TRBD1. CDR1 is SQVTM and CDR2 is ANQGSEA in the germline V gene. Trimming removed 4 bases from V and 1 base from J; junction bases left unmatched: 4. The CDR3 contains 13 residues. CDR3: CSVADRQSYEQYF. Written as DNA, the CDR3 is TGCAGCGTTGCGGACAGGCAGTCCTACGAGCAGTACTTC.

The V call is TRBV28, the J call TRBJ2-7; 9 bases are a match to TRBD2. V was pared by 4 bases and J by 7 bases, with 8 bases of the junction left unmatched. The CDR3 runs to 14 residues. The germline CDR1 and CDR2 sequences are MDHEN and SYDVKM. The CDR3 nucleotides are TGTGCCAGCAGTTATAGCGGGAGCCAGGTAGAGCAGTACTTC. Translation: CASSYSGSQVEQYF.

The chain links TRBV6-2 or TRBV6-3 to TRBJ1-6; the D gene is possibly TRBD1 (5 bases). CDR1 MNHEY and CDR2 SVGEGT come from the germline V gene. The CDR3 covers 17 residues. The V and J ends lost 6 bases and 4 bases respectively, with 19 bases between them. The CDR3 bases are TGTGCCAGCAGCCCACCGCGGGAGGGACTTTATAATTCACCCCTCCACTTT. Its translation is CASSPPREGLYNSPLHF.

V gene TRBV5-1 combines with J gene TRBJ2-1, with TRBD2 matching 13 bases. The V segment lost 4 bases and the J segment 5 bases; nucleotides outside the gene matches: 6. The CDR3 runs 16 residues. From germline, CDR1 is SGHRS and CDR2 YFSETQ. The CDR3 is CASSTGTSGTHNEQFF. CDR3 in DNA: TGCGCCAGCAGCACCGGGACTAGCGGGACTCACAATGAGCAGTTCTTC.

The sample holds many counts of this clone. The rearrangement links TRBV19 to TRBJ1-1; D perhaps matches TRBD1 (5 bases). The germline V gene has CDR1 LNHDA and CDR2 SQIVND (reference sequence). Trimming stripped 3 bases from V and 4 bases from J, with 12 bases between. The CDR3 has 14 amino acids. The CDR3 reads CASSIRVYSTEAFF. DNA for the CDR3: TGTGCCAGTAGTATCAGGGTTTACAGCACTGAAGCTTTCTTT.

The CDR3 DNA follows: TGTGCCAGCAGTGAAGGGACTCTGAACTACGAGCAGTACTTC. It codes for CASSEGTLNYEQYF. The chain couples TRBV2 to TRBJ2-7; D is possibly TRBD2 (5 bases). This CDR3 is 14 amino acids long. From germline, CDR1 is SNHLY and CDR2 FYNNEI. The ends were cut back, 1 base at V and 3 bases at J, with 10 bases in the middle. The full variable domain, completed using reference TRBV2 and TRBJ2-7, is EPEVTQTPSHQVTQMGQEVILRCVPISNHLYFYWYRQILGQKVEFLVSFYNNEISEKSEIFDDQFSVERPDGSNFTLKIRSTKLEDSAMYFCASSEGTLNYEQYFGPGTRLTVT.

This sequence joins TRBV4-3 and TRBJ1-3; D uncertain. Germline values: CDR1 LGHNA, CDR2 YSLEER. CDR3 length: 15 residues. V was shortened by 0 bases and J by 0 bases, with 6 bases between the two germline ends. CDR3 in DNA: TGCGCCAGCAGCCAAGACGGGAGCTCTGGAAACACCATATATTTT. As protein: CASSQDGSSGNTIYF.

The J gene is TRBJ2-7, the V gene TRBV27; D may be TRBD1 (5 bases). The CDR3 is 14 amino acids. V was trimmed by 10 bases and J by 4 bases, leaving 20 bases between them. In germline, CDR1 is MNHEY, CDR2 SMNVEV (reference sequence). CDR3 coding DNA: TGTGCCACCCAGGGCCAGGAGCCTTTTTACGAGCAGTACTTC. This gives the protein CATQGQEPFYEQYF.

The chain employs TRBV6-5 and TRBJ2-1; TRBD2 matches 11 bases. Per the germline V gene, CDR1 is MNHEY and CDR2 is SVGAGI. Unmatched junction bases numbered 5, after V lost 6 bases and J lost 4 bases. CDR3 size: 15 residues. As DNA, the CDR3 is TGTGCCAGCAGGGGGACTAGCGGCCCATACAATGAGCAGTTCTTC. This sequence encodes CASRGTSGPYNEQFF.

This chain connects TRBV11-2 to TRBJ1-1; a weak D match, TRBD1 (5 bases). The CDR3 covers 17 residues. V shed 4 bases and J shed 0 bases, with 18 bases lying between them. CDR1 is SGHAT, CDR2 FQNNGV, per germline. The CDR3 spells CASSSNLGPPVNTEAFF. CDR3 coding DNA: TGTGCCAGCAGCTCCAATCTGGGGCCACCTGTGAACACTGAAGCTTTCTTT.

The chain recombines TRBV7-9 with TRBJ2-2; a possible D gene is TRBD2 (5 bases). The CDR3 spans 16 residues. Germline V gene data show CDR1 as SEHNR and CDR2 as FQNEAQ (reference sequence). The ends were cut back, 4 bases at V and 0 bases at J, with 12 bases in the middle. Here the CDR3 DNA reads TGTGCCAGCAGCTCCCTGCAAGCGGCGAACACCGGGGAGCTGTTTTTT. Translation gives CASSSLQAANTGELFF.

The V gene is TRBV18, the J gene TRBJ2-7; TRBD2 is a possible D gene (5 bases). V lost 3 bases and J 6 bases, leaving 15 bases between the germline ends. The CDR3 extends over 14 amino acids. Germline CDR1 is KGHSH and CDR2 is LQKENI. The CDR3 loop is CASSPSRENSEQYF. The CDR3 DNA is TGTGCCAGCTCACCTAGCCGGGAAAACAGCGAGCAGTACTTC. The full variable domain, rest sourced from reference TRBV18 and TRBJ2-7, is NAGVMQNPRHLVRRRGQEARLRCSPMKGHSHVYWYRQLPEEGLKFMVYLQKENIIDESGMPKERFSAEFPKEGPSILRIQQVVRGDSAAYFCASSPSRENSEQYFGPGTRLTVT.

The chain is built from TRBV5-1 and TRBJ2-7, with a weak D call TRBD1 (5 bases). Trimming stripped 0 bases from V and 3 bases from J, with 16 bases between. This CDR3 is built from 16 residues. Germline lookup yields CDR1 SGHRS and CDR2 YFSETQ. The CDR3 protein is CASSLDSSPGFYEQYF. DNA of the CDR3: TGCGCCAGCAGCTTGGATTCTTCTCCAGGGTTCTACGAGCAGTACTTC.

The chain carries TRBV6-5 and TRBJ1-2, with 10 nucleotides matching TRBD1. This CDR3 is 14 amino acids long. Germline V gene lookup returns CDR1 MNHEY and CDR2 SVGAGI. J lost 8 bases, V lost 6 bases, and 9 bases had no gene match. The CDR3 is CASRRQGARKGYTF. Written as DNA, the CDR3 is TGTGCCAGCAGGCGACAGGGGGCCAGGAAGGGCTACACCTTC.

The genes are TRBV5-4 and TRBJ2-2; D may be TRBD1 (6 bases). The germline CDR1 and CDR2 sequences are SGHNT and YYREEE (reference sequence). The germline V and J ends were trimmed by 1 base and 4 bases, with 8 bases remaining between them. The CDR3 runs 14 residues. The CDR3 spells CASSLRGITGELFF. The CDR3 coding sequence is TGTGCCAGCAGCTTGAGGGGGATCACCGGGGAGCTGTTTTTT. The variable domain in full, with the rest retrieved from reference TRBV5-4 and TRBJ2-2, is ETGVTQSPTHLIKTRGQQVTLRCSSQSGHNTVSWYQQALGQGPQFIFQYYREEENGRGNFPPRFSGLQFPNYSSELNVNALELDDSALYLCASSLRGITGELFFGEGSRLTVL.

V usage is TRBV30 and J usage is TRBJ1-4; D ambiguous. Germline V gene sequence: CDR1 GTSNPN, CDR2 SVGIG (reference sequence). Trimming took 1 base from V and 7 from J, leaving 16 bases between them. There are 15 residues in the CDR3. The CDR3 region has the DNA TGTGCCTGGAGTGCCTTAGGAGCCGGCGGTGAAAAACTGTTTTTT. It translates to CAWSALGAGGEKLFF.

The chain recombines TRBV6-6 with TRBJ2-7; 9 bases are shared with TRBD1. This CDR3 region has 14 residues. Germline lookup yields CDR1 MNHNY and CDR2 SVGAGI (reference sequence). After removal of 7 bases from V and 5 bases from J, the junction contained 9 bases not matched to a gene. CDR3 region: CASTTGTGFHEQYF. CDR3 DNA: TGTGCCAGCACCACCGGGACAGGGTTCCACGAGCAGTACTTC.

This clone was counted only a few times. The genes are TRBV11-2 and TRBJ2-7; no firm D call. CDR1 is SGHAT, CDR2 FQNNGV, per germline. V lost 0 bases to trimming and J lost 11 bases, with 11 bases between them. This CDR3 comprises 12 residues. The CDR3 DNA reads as TGTGCCAGCAGCTTAGAGGCGGTATGGAAGTACTTC. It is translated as CASSLEAVWKYF.

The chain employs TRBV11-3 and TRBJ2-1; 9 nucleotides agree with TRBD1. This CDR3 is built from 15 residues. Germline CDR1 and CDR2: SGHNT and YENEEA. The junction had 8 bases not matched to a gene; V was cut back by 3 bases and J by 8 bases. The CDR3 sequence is CASSLGQGGVDEQFF. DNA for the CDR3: TGTGCCAGCAGCTTGGGACAGGGTGGGGTGGATGAGCAGTTCTTC.

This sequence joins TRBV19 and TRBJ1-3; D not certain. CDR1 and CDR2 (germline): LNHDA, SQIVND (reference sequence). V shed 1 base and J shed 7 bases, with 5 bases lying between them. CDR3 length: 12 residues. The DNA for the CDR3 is TGTGCCAGTAGTATAGCGTTTAACACCATATATTTT. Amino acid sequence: CASSIAFNTIYF.

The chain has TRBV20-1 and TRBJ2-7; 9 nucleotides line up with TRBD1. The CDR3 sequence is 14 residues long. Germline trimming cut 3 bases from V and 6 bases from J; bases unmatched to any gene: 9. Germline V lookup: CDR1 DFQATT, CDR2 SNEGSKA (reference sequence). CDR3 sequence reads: CSASKGQGRGEQYF. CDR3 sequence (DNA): TGCAGTGCTAGTAAGGGACAGGGTCGGGGCGAGCAGTACTTC.

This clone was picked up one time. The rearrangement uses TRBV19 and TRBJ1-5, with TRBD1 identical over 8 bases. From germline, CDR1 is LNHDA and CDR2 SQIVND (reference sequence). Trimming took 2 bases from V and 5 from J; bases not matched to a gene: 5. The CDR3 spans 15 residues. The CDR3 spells CASSIQGARDQPQHF. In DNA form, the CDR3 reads TGTGCCAGTAGTATACAGGGGGCCCGAGATCAGCCCCAGCATTTT.

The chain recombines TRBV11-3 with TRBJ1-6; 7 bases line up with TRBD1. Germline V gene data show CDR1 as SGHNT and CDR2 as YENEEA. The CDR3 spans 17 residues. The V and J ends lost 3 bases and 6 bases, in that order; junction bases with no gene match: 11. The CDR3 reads CASSLAPGQTANSPLHF. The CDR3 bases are TGTGCCAGCAGCTTGGCCCCGGGACAGACGGCTAATTCACCCCTCCACTTT.

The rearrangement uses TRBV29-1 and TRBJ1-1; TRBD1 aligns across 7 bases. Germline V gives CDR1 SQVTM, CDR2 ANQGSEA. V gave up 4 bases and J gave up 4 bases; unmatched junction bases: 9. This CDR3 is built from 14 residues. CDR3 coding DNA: TGCAGCGTTGGGGAAATAACAGGGGTCACTGAAGCTTTCTTT. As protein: CSVGEITGVTEAFF.

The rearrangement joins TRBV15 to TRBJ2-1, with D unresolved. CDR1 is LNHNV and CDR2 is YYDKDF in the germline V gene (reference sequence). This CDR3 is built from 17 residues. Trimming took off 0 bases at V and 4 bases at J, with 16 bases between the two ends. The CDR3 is CATSRDLRRRLYNEQFF. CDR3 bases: TGTGCCACCAGCAGAGATCTTAGGAGACGGTTATACAATGAGCAGTTCTTC.

The CDR3 here is CASSPATGPQPQHF. CDR3 in DNA: TGTGCCAGCAGCCCTGCTACAGGGCCCCAGCCCCAGCATTTT. The J gene is TRBJ1-5, the V gene TRBV3-1 (or the pseudogene TRBV3-2); TRBD1 is a possible D gene (6 bases). Germline loops: CDR1 LGHDT, CDR2 YNNKEL (reference sequence). CDR3 length: 14 amino acids. Deletions cut 4 bases from V and 7 bases from J, with 14 bases between.

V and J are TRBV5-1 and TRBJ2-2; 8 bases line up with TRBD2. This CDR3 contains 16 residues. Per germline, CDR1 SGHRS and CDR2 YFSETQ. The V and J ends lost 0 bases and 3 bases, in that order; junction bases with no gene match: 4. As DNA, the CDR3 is TGCGCCAGCAGCTTGGGTAGCGGGATGTACACCGGGGAGCTGTTTTTT. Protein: CASSLGSGMYTGELFF.

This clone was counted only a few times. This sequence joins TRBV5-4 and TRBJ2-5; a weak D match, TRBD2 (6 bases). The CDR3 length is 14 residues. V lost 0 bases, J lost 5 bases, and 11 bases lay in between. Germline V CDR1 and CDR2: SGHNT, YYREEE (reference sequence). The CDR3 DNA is TGTGCCAGCAGCTTGGCCCTTCGGGGGGAGACCCAGTACTTC. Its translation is CASSLALRGETQYF.